This T cell receptor beta chain comes out of a study of blood T cell repertoires in COVID-19. Clinical history as reported by participants underpinned cohort assignment. Among Cohort 3 donors, those recovered had two negative PCRs, clearance, or symptom resolution. Libraries were prepared by immunoSEQ multiplex PCR; TCRdb keeps only in-frame clonotypes and omits some of them. The table lists under 200,000 clones, approximately 87% of them singletons. The J segment lost 10 bases and the V segment lost 4 bases, leaving 10 bases of the junction unmatched. Germline loops: CDR1 SGHRS, CDR2 YFSETQ. This CDR3 spans 16 amino acids. The table lists this clone with a count of one.

The chain is built from TRBV5-1 and TRBJ2-1; 14 bases match TRBD2. This TCR was recovered from a woman between 45 and 60 years old who had recovered from COVID-19. Sequenced sample: PBMCs or T cells enriched from blood (not recorded which). In nucleotides, the CDR3 is TGCGCCAGCAGCACCGCTCCGGGACTAGCGGGGGAGGAGCAGTTCTTC. Translated: CASSTAPGLAGEEQFF.